This TCR beta chain was sequenced for a study of shared clonotypes between healthy human individuals. Points from the study as a whole: It was observed that roughly 4.8% of naive CD4 clonotypes were shared across a handful of donors. The sole specimen, blood, was sampled, and tissue repertoires likely differ. Shared clonotypes across all four donors exceeded non-shared ones in generation probability.

CDR1 SGDLS and CDR2 YYNGEE come from the germline V gene. This CDR3 has 15 residues. V dropped 4 bases and J dropped 2 bases, with 16 bases sitting between them. A word on this clone: Its cognate antigen is unknown.

Clones were sequenced by immunoSEQ multiplex PCR, and TCRdb holds only the in-frame ones, with some missing. Of roughly 700,000 clones listed, approximately 79% are singletons. Every one of the donors was a Caucasian adult that lived in Nashville, Tennessee. Specimen: memory CD4+ T cells sorted from blood. Sample subset: CD45RA-negative fraction. The chain recombines TRBV9 with TRBJ2-7, with D unresolved. The clonotype was recovered from a woman aged 25 to 39 in good health. CDR3 nucleotides: TGTGCCAGCAGCCGACAAAGCATGGGAACCTACGAGCAGTACTTC. It encodes CASSRQSMGTYEQYF.